This T cell receptor (beta chain) was captured by sequencing in a study of regulatory T cells in long-lasting Graves disease. Stated time point: newly diagnosed GD, antithyroid drugs for less than 3 months. The TCR library was made from RNA extracted from PBMCs. HTBI primers from iRepertoire and Arm-PCR of CDR3 regions yielded the TCR beta libraries. Original analysis: Spanning all samples, the identified segments comprised approximately 60 TRBV and approximately 14 TRBJ. TCRdb re-called the multiplex PCR reads through MiXCR, storing one row per CDR3 protein. The V and J calls follow TCRdb's processing rather than the paper's. The sample holds just over 600,000 distinct CDR3 sequences, roughly 15% seen once. The V end lost 8 bases, the J end lost 7 bases, and 21 bases lay between the germline ends. The CDR3 has 15 amino acids. Germline V gene lookup returns CDR1 SNHLY and CDR2 FYNNEI. This clonotype was picked up many times.

Separately, the same data were catalogued under a study of T cells in Graves' hyperthyroidism and ophthalmopathy. As reported in that work: If no ophthalmopathy progression occurred within 18 months, Graves' hyperthyroidism was stable. Ophthalmopathy was told apart from stable hyperthyroidism by a 13 V-J model. Prediction of ophthalmopathy progression came a median roughly 7.1 months pre-onset.

The TCR originated in a woman aged 25 to 45 with Graves disease. The rearrangement links TRBV2 to TRBJ2-1, with D unresolved. The starting material was peripheral blood mononuclear cells (PBMCs), obtained at new diagnosis, from a patient treated with antithyroid drugs. CDR3 sequence (DNA): TGTGCCAGCTTCGCAAACTCAGACGGTTGGAATGAGCAGTTCTTC. Translated, it gives CASFANSDGWNEQFF.